These 30 T cell receptor beta chains originate from one sample sequenced in a study of T cell responses to AZD1222 COVID-19 vaccine. The repertoire was sequenced with immunoSEQ multiplex PCR; TCRdb's copy has only in-frame clones and lacks some. The sample lists 110,000 to 150,000 clones, 75% to 90% occurring once. Sequencing was performed on peripheral blood, taken on day 0 of AZD1222 vaccination. These receptors were collected from an adult in good health.

DNA of the CDR3: TGTGCCAGCAGCCTGGTGGGTGGCGAGCAGTACTTC. Encoded protein: CASSLVGGEQYF. This chain links TRBV27 with TRBJ2-7, with D unclear. Germline V gene data show CDR1 as MNHEY and CDR2 as SMNVEV (reference sequence). Trimming cost V 6 bases and J 6 bases, with 12 bases left between them. The CDR3 runs to 12 residues.

V usage is TRBV2 and J usage is TRBJ2-1; TRBD1 or TRBD2 may be the D gene (5 bases each). Trimming left V 3 bases short and J 2 bases short, with 11 bases between. The CDR3 is made up of 15 amino acids. CDR1 is SNHLY, CDR2 FYNNEI, per germline. The chain's CDR3 is CASSDGQGPYNEQFF. CDR3 DNA: TGTGCCAGCAGTGACGGGCAGGGACCCTACAATGAGCAGTTCTTC.

V gene TRBV11-2 combines with J gene TRBJ1-2; possibly TRBD1 for D (6 bases). This CDR3 has 14 residues. V was cut by 2 bases and J by 4 bases, with 11 bases left in between. Looked up from germline, CDR1 is SGHAT and CDR2 is FQNNGV. This CDR3 reads CASSLQGISYGYTF. Written as DNA, the CDR3 is TGTGCCAGCAGCTTACAGGGGATCAGCTATGGCTACACCTTC.

The chain carries TRBV7-2 and TRBJ1-2, with D unclear. CDR3 size: 15 residues. Trimming cost V 0 bases and J 2 bases, with 10 bases left between them. Germline assignment: CDR1 SGHTA and CDR2 FQGNSA. The CDR3 bases are TGTGCCAGCAGCTTAGCGAGCAGCCAGAACTATGGCTACACCTTC. This gives the protein CASSLASSQNYGYTF.

This chain links TRBV18 with TRBJ1-6; tentatively, D is TRBD1 (6 bases). This CDR3 has 15 amino acids. CDR1 and CDR2 from the germline V gene are KGHSH and LQKENI. V was cut by 1 base and J by 10 bases, with 14 bases left in between. As DNA, the CDR3 is TGTGCCAGCTCACCACAGGGGGGGGCTGAATCACCCCTCCACTTT. This encodes CASSPQGGAESPLHF.

V usage is TRBV10-2 and J usage is TRBJ2-7; 9 bases fit TRBD2. V was pared by 4 bases and J by 2 bases, with 3 bases of the junction left unmatched. The CDR3 has 14 residues. Per germline, CDR1 WSHSY and CDR2 SAAADI. CDR3 loop: CASSVSSGTYEQYF. CDR3 sequence (DNA): TGCGCCAGCAGTGTTTCTAGCGGGACCTACGAGCAGTACTTC.

This chain links TRBV30 with TRBJ1-2; D is perhaps TRBD1 (5 bases). The CDR3 totals 15 residues. Trimming removed 4 bases from V and 5 bases from J, with 20 bases in between. Looked up from germline, CDR1 is GTSNPN and CDR2 is SVGIG (reference sequence). The DNA of the CDR3 is TGTGCCTGGACCCCTTGGGACTCCCGAACATATGGCTACACCTTC. Encoded protein: CAWTPWDSRTYGYTF.

The chain carries TRBV28 and TRBJ1-3, with D maybe TRBD1 (5 bases). Germline CDR1 MDHEN, CDR2 SYDVKM. V was trimmed by 7 bases and J by 0 bases, leaving 13 bases between them. The CDR3 covers 15 residues. CDR3 sequence: CASTRGVYSGNTIYF. Written as DNA, the CDR3 is TGTGCCAGCACACGGGGCGTCTACTCTGGAAACACCATATATTTT.

The J gene is TRBJ1-2, the V gene TRBV6-5; 8 nucleotides line up with TRBD1. From germline, CDR1 is MNHEY and CDR2 SVGAGI. The V segment lost 4 bases and the J segment 8 bases; nucleotides outside the gene matches: 3. This CDR3 is 12 amino acids long. In nucleotides, the CDR3 is TGTGCCAGCAGTTCGACAGGGGACGGCTACACCTTC. Protein: CASSSTGDGYTF.

This chain links TRBV19 with TRBJ1-6; possible D gene TRBD1, 6 bases. CDR3 length: 15 amino acids. CDR1 is LNHDA and CDR2 is SQIVND in the germline V gene (reference sequence). The ends were cut back, 0 bases at V and 13 bases at J, with 16 bases in the middle. The CDR3 region is CASSIERTVQSPLHF. The CDR3 coding sequence is TGTGCCAGTAGTATAGAACGGACAGTTCAGAGTCCCCTCCACTTT.

The chain recombines TRBV6-5 with TRBJ2-7; a possible D gene is TRBD2 (6 bases). V was pared by 2 bases and J by 6 bases, with 11 bases between. CDR1 is MNHEY, CDR2 SVGAGI, per germline. The CDR3 is made up of 13 amino acids. The CDR3 spells CASSYSPRGEQYF. DNA for the CDR3: TGTGCCAGCAGTTACAGTCCGCGGGGCGAGCAGTACTTC.

This clone occurred a few times. V gene TRBV19 combines with J gene TRBJ1-4; D is uncertain. CDR1 is LNHDA, CDR2 SQIVND, per germline (reference sequence). The CDR3 has 11 residues. V was trimmed by 5 bases and J by 13 bases, leaving 11 bases between them. The CDR3 DNA reads TGTGCCAGTAGTCTAGCCGCTTCACTGTTTTTT. It specifies CASSLAASLFF.

V usage is TRBV19 and J usage is TRBJ1-5, with a weak D call TRBD1 (6 bases). Looked up from germline, CDR1 is LNHDA and CDR2 is SQIVND (reference sequence). V was cut by 6 bases and J by 4 bases, with 10 bases left in between. There are 13 residues in the CDR3. The CDR3 reads CASRGQTNQPQHF. The CDR3 DNA reads TGTGCCAGTAGAGGACAGACAAATCAGCCCCAGCATTTT.

The V and J genes are TRBV6-5 and TRBJ1-1; D might be TRBD1 (5 bases). The germline V gene encodes CDR1 MNHEY and CDR2 SVGAGI. Trimming took 4 bases from V and 1 from J, leaving 10 bases between them. The CDR3 is 14 residues long. The CDR3: CASSWVTGNTEAFF. The CDR3 nucleotides are TGTGCCAGCAGTTGGGTTACAGGGAACACTGAAGCTTTCTTT.

At least ten counts were recorded for this clone. The chain's CDR3 is CASSILGYYQPQHF. As DNA, the CDR3 is TGTGCCAGTAGTATCTTGGGATATTATCAGCCCCAGCATTTT. The chain recombines TRBV19 with TRBJ1-5; the D is unclear. Trimming took 3 bases from V and 5 from J, leaving 11 bases between them. The germline V gene has CDR1 LNHDA and CDR2 SQIVND (reference sequence). The CDR3 runs to 14 residues. Combining the CDR3 with reference TRBV19 and TRBJ1-5 gives the whole variable domain DGGITQSPKYLFRKEGQNVTLSCEQNLNHDAMYWYRQDPGQGLRLIYYSQIVNDFQKGDIAEGYSVSREKKESFPLTVTSAQKNPTAFYLCASSILGYYQPQHFGDGTRLSIL.

The sample holds a few counts of this clone. The V gene is TRBV5-1, the J gene TRBJ2-3; weak D call: TRBD2 (7 bases). CDR1 is SGHRS and CDR2 is YFSETQ in the germline V gene. The length of the CDR3 is 17 residues. Trimming shortened V by 2 bases and J by 3 bases, and 19 bases separated the two germline ends. The DNA for the CDR3 is TGCGCCAGCAGCTTTGGTGGGGGGGCCCGAACGACAGATACGCAGTATTTT. Amino acid sequence: CASSFGGGARTTDTQYF.

The chain is built from TRBV20-1 and TRBJ1-1; unclear D gene. V shed 3 bases and J shed 0 bases, with 11 bases lying between them. Germline V gives CDR1 DFQATT, CDR2 SNEGSKA (reference sequence). The CDR3 runs 14 residues. The DNA for the CDR3 is TGCAGTGCTAGTCGAAGGGAGCTGAACACTGAAGCTTTCTTT. Translation: CSASRRELNTEAFF.

The chain combines TRBV28 with TRBJ1-5, with TRBD1 as a possible D gene (5 bases). The CDR3 runs to 14 residues. CDR1 MDHEN and CDR2 SYDVKM come from the germline V gene. The V end was cut by 4 bases, the J end by 5 bases, with 12 bases between. The CDR3 nucleotides read TGTGCCAGCAGTTCCGGTGGAGGGGATCAGCCCCAGCATTTT. Protein sequence: CASSSGGGDQPQHF.

The rearrangement uses TRBV6-5 and TRBJ2-7; D might be TRBD2 (5 bases). CDR1 is MNHEY, CDR2 SVGAGI, per germline. The CDR3 covers 15 residues. Trimming pared 6 bases from V and 0 bases from J, leaving 15 bases between. CDR3 sequence: CASSSSGESSYEQYF. CDR3 in DNA: TGTGCCAGCAGCTCTAGTGGGGAGAGCTCCTACGAGCAGTACTTC.

The V call is TRBV2, the J call TRBJ2-4; the match to TRBD2 covers 9 bases. Germline V gene data show CDR1 as SNHLY and CDR2 as FYNNEI. The trim removed 4 bases at V and 1 base at J, leaving 5 bases unmatched. The CDR3 contains 16 residues. In DNA form, the CDR3 reads TGTGCCAGCAGTGGGACTAGCGAGGCGGCCAAAAACATTCAGTACTTC. This encodes CASSGTSEAAKNIQYF.

In DNA, the CDR3 is TGTGCCAGCAGCTTAGTTCCCACTTTGGGTGAGCAGTTCTTC. Protein sequence: CASSLVPTLGEQFF. The chain carries TRBV11-2 and TRBJ2-1, with unresolved D. CDR1 is SGHAT and CDR2 is FQNNGV in the germline V gene. The CDR3 extends over 14 amino acids. Trimming took off 1 base at V and 9 bases at J, with 13 bases between the two ends.

V usage is TRBV18 and J usage is TRBJ1-1; 12 bases are shared with TRBD1. CDR1 is KGHSH and CDR2 is LQKENI in the germline V gene. V lost 5 bases and J lost 1; bases outside the gene matches: 5. The CDR3 is 16 residues long. The CDR3: CASSAGTGGSNTEAFF. The DNA of the CDR3 is TGTGCCAGCTCAGCCGGGACAGGGGGCTCGAACACTGAAGCTTTCTTT.

The CDR3 region has the DNA TGCGCCAGCAGTGATGGGACAGCGGCCGTAGGCACCTTC. Translated, it gives CASSDGTAAVGTF. This rearrangement joins TRBV10-1 to TRBJ1-2, with 7 positions matching TRBD1. The V gene's germline CDR1 is WNHNN and CDR2 SYGVQD (reference sequence). V trimming: 3 bases; J trimming: 13 bases; junction bases outside the gene matches: 11. The CDR3 covers 13 residues.

This chain links TRBV7-9 with TRBJ2-7; D not certain. V lost 5 bases, J lost 1 base, and 6 bases lay in between. Germline CDR1 SEHNR, CDR2 FQNEAQ (reference sequence). The CDR3 is made up of 12 amino acids. CDR3 loop: CASSPSSYEQYF. In DNA, the CDR3 is TGTGCCAGCAGCCCCTCTTCCTACGAGCAGTACTTC.

A word on this clone: The junction departs from the called germline gene at one end, perhaps through a read error. Other nucleotide sequences from this sample produce the same CDR3. The rearrangement joins TRBV27 to TRBJ1-1; D may be TRBD1 (5 bases). CDR1 is MNHEY and CDR2 is SMNVEV in the germline V gene (reference sequence). The CDR3 is 15 residues long. The CDR3 spells CASSLTVPLNTEAFF. The DNA for the CDR3 is TGTGCTAGCAGTTTGACAGTACCCTTGAACACTGAAGCTTTCTTT.

The chain employs TRBV25-1 and TRBJ1-3, with no clear D. CDR1 MGHDK and CDR2 SYGVNS come from the germline V gene. Trimming cost V 1 base and J 3 bases, with 10 bases left between them. The CDR3 consists of 15 residues. CDR3 amino acids: CASSESAVIGNTIYF. CDR3 sequence (DNA): TGTGCCAGCAGTGAATCGGCGGTTATTGGAAACACCATATATTTT.

The chain has TRBV18 and TRBJ1-1; the D is unclear. V was pared by 3 bases and J by 6 bases, with 17 bases between. The V gene's germline CDR1 is KGHSH and CDR2 LQKENI. The CDR3 has 15 residues. DNA for the CDR3: TGTGCCAGCTCACCCCCACGATCCAGATGGGCTGAAGCTTTCTTT. Translation: CASSPPRSRWAEAFF.

This clone was found a few times. The rearrangement links TRBV6-5 to TRBJ1-1; D possibly corresponds to TRBD1 (5 bases). CDR1 is MNHEY and CDR2 is SVGAGI in the germline V gene. This CDR3 is built from 15 residues. The V gene lost 6 bases and the J gene lost 0 bases, with 14 bases spanning the gap. The CDR3 loop reads CASSRQSRMNTEAFF. For the CDR3, the DNA is TGTGCCAGCAGCAGACAGTCAAGGATGAACACTGAAGCTTTCTTT.

J is TRBJ2-5 and V is TRBV27; D perhaps matches TRBD1 (6 bases). Germline V gene sequence: CDR1 MNHEY, CDR2 SMNVEV (reference sequence). V was clipped by 5 bases and J by 5 bases, with 15 bases between them. This CDR3 comprises 14 residues. The CDR3 region has the DNA TGTGCCAGCAGTATACAGGGAGCCGGGGAGACCCAGTACTTC. Translating it yields CASSIQGAGETQYF.

The chain employs TRBV5-4 and TRBJ1-4, with D hard to call. Germline CDR1 is SGHNT and CDR2 is YYREEE (reference sequence). V lost 3 bases and J 0 bases, leaving 0 bases between the germline ends. This CDR3 is 12 amino acids long. CDR3 sequence reads: CASSSTNEKLFF. For the CDR3, the DNA is TGTGCCAGCAGCTCAACTAATGAAAAACTGTTTTTT. Full variable domain (outside the CDR3, taken from reference TRBV5-4 and TRBJ1-4): ETGVTQSPTHLIKTRGQQVTLRCSSQSGHNTVSWYQQALGQGPQFIFQYYREEENGRGNFPPRFSGLQFPNYSSELNVNALELDDSALYLCASSSTNEKLFFGSGTQLSVL.